This TCR beta chain was sequenced during a study of blood T cell repertoires in COVID-19. Study-wide context: T cells, B-cell-depleted T cells, or PBMCs provided the cDNA or gDNA that served as material.

Generated by immunoSEQ multiplex PCR, the TCRdb table keeps only in-frame clones and is missing some. The sample lists 250,000 to 350,000 clones, about nine tenths occurring once. The CDR3 length is 15 residues. V lost 5 bases, J lost 2 bases, and 16 bases lay in between. Germline CDR1 is SGHNT and CDR2 is YYREEE (reference sequence). Sequencing was performed on peripheral blood. The V gene is TRBV5-4, the J gene TRBJ2-5; D may be TRBD2 (6 bases). The receptor was isolated from a woman aged 55-75 years with acute or convalescent COVID-19. CDR3 DNA: TGTGCCAGCAGGCCACGCGCGGACTATCAAGAGACCCAGTACTTC. It yields the protein CASRPRADYQETQYF. The variable domain in full, with the rest retrieved from reference TRBV5-4 and TRBJ2-5, is ETGVTQSPTHLIKTRGQQVTLRCSSQSGHNTVSWYQQALGQGPQFIFQYYREEENGRGNFPPRFSGLQFPNYSSELNVNALELDDSALYLCASRPRADYQETQYFGPGTRLLVL.